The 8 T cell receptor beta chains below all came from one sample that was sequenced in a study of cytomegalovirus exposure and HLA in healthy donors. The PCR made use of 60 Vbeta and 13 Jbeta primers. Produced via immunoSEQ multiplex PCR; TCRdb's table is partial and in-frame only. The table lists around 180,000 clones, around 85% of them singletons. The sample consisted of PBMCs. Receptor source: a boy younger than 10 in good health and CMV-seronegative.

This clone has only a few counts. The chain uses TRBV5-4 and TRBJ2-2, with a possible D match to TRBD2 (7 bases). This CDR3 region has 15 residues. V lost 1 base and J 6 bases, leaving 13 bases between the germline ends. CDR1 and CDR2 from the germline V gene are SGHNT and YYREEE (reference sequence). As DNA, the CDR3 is TGTGCCAGCAGCTTGAGAGGGGGGGTTGCCGGGGAGCTGTTTTTT. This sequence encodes CASSLRGGVAGELFF.

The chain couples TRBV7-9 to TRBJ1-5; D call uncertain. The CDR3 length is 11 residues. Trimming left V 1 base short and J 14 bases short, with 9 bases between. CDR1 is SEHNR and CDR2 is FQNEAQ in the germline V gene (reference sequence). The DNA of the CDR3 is TGTGCCAGCAGCTTAGACGGGGAGAAGCATTTT. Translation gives CASSLDGEKHF.

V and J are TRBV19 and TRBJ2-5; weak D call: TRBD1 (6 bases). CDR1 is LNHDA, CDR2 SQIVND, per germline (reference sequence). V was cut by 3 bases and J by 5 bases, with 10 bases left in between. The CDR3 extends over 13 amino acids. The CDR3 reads CASSIPQGETQYF. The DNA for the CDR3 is TGTGCCAGTAGTATCCCCCAGGGGGAGACCCAGTACTTC.

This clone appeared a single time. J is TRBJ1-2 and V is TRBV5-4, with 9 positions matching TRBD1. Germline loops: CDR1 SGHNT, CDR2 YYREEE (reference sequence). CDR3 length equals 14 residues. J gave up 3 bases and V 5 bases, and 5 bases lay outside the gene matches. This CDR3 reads CASSSTGGDYGYTF. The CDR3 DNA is TGTGCCAGCAGTTCCACAGGGGGCGACTATGGCTACACCTTC.

CDR3 DNA: TGTGCCAGCAGTGCGGACGACAGGGGAAACACCGGGGAGCTGTTTTTT. As protein: CASSADDRGNTGELFF. The chain carries TRBV27 and TRBJ2-2; 8 bases match TRBD1. Germline trimming cut 5 bases from V and 2 bases from J; bases unmatched to any gene: 7. The CDR3 consists of 16 residues. In germline, CDR1 is MNHEY, CDR2 SMNVEV (reference sequence).

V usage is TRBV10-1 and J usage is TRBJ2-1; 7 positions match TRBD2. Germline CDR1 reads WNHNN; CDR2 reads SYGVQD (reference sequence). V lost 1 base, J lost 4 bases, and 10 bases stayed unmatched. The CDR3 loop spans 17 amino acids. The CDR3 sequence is CASSELWGGVGYNEQFF. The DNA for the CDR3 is TGCGCCAGCAGTGAGTTATGGGGGGGGGTAGGATACAATGAGCAGTTCTTC.

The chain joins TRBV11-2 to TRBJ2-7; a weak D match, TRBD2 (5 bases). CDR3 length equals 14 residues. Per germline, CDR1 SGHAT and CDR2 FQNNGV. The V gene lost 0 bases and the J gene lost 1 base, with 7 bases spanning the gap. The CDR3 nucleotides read TGTGCCAGCAGCTTAGAAAGCGGTTCCTACGAGCAGTACTTC. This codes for CASSLESGSYEQYF. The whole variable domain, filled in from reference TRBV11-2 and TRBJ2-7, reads EAGVAQSPRYKIIEKRQSVAFWCNPISGHATLYWYQQILGQGPKLLIQFQNNGVVDDSQLPKDRFSAERLKGVDSTLKIQPAKLEDSAVYLCASSLESGSYEQYFGPGTRLTVT.

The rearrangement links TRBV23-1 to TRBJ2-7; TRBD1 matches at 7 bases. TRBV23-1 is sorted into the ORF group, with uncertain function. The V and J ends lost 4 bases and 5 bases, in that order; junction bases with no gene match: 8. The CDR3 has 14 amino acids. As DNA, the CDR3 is TGCGCCAGCAGTCTCCCGGGACAGCTAAACGAGCAGTACGTC. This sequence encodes CASSLPGQLNEQYV.